What follows are 16 T cell receptor beta chains derived from one specimen sequenced in a study of blood T cell repertoires in COVID-19. This table comes from immunoSEQ multiplex PCR, and its TCRdb copy is limited to in-frame clones, with some not included. The sample lists approximately 190,000 clones, 80% to 85% occurring once. Sequenced sample: peripheral blood. Every receptor here comes from a woman aged 40 to 50 with acute or convalescent COVID-19.

This chain links TRBV18 with TRBJ2-3; 9 bases fit TRBD2. V was clipped by 3 bases and J by 7 bases; unmatched bases: 8. The CDR3 runs to 15 residues. In germline, CDR1 is KGHSH, CDR2 LQKENI. The CDR3 region is CASSPPAGGSNTQYF. Written as DNA, the CDR3 is TGTGCCAGCTCACCTCCCGCGGGGGGGTCGAATACGCAGTATTTT.

This clone was seen a handful of times. The chain joins TRBV6-6 to TRBJ1-2; no clear D gene. There are 11 residues in the CDR3. The ends were cut back, 10 bases at V and 2 bases at J, with 8 bases in the middle. The V gene's germline CDR1 is MNHNY and CDR2 SVGAGI (reference sequence). Here the CDR3 reads CATYLNYGYTF. CDR3 nucleotides: TGTGCCACCTACTTAAACTATGGCTACACCTTC.

The chain links TRBV29-1 to TRBJ1-2; the D is unclear. Germline V gene lookup returns CDR1 SQVTM and CDR2 ANQGSEA. This CDR3 contains 14 residues. Trimming cost V 6 bases and J 6 bases, with 20 bases left between them. This CDR3 is CSVSAGLLLNGYTF. In DNA form, the CDR3 reads TGCAGCGTATCTGCGGGTTTACTGCTGAATGGCTACACCTTC. Complete variable domain (other parts from reference TRBV29-1 and TRBJ1-2): SAVISQKPSRDICQRGTSLTIQCQVDSQVTMMFWYRQQPGQSLTLIATANQGSEATYESGFVIDKFPISRPNLTFSTLTVSNMSPEDSSIYLCSVSAGLLLNGYTFGSGTRLTVV.

A few counts support this clone. CDR3 nucleotides: TGTGCCTGGAGTGGTTCCCCGGGAGCCCCCTACGAGCAGTACTTC. This sequence encodes CAWSGSPGAPYEQYF. V and J are TRBV30 and TRBJ2-7, with a tentative D call TRBD2 (6 bases). The V gene's germline CDR1 is GTSNPN and CDR2 SVGIG (reference sequence). The CDR3 length is 15 residues. V dropped 1 base and J dropped 2 bases, with 15 bases sitting between them.

This clone was seen a single time. V gene TRBV24-1 combines with J gene TRBJ1-1; D not resolved. V was cut by 9 bases and J by 1 base, with 11 bases left in between. This CDR3 is built from 13 residues. The V gene's germline CDR1 is KGHDR and CDR2 SFDVKD. CDR3 DNA: TGTGCCACCTCGGGTGGCTCGAACACTGAAGCTTTCTTT. Protein sequence: CATSGGSNTEAFF.

The V call is TRBV6-5, the J call TRBJ2-1; D unresolved. Trimming removed 8 bases from V and 5 bases from J, with 19 bases in between. Germline V gene sequence: CDR1 MNHEY, CDR2 SVGAGI. This CDR3 contains 15 residues. The CDR3 is CASRYYVGSDNEQFF. The CDR3 DNA reads TGTGCCAGCCGGTATTACGTTGGTTCTGACAATGAGCAGTTCTTC.

CDR3 nucleotides: TGTGCCAGCAGCTTAACGGACGGGGTAGGGGGTGAGCAGTTCTTC. Its protein is CASSLTDGVGGEQFF. The chain recombines TRBV7-7 with TRBJ2-1; weak D call: TRBD1 (6 bases). The V gene's germline CDR1 is SSHAT and CDR2 FNYEAQ (reference sequence). Trimming stripped 2 bases from V and 9 bases from J, with 17 bases between. There are 15 residues in the CDR3. Full variable domain (remainder filled in from reference TRBV7-7 and TRBJ2-1): GAGVSQSPRYKVTKRGQDVTLRCDPISSHATLYWYQQALGQGPEFLTYFNYEAQPDKSGLPSDRFSAERPEGSISTLTIQRTEQRDSAMYRCASSLTDGVGGEQFFGPGTRLTVL.

The chain joins TRBV11-2 to TRBJ2-2; no definite D call. Trimming pared 1 base from V and 0 bases from J, leaving 6 bases between. CDR1 SGHAT and CDR2 FQNNGV come from the germline V gene. The CDR3 is made up of 15 amino acids. The CDR3 reads CASSLGATNTGELFF. In DNA, the CDR3 is TGTGCCAGCAGCTTAGGGGCGACGAACACCGGGGAGCTGTTTTTT.

This clone has a single count. Compared with germline, one end of the junction differs, possibly owing to a read error. The chain combines TRBV2 with TRBJ2-7; D may be TRBD1 (6 bases). The germline CDR1 and CDR2 sequences are SNHLY and FYNNEI. The CDR3 is 16 residues long. The chain's CDR3 is CASSPLTGGARGTVGF. For the CDR3, the DNA is TGTGCCAGCAGTCCTCTGACAGGTGGAGCCCGGGGAACAGTGGGGTTC.

The chain has TRBV7-2 and TRBJ2-1; D is possibly TRBD2 (5 bases). Trimming shortened V by 5 bases and J by 6 bases, and 20 bases separated the two germline ends. This CDR3 comprises 16 residues. Germline V CDR1 and CDR2: SGHTA, FQGNSA. The CDR3 DNA is TGTGCCAGCAGCCCTCGGGGTCAAGCCGAGGCCAATGAGCAGTTCTTC. Encoded protein: CASSPRGQAEANEQFF.

The genes are TRBV28 and TRBJ1-6; D ambiguous. The germline CDR1 and CDR2 sequences are MDHEN and SYDVKM. Between the trimmed V and J ends, which lost 1 base and 8 bases, there was a span of 6 bases. The CDR3 covers 13 residues. The CDR3 protein is CASSLSRDSPLHF. The CDR3 DNA reads TGTGCCAGCAGTTTATCACGGGATTCACCCCTCCACTTT.

V usage is TRBV7-2 and J usage is TRBJ1-1, with unresolved D. This CDR3 region has 13 residues. Trimming left V 4 bases short and J 3 bases short, with 9 bases between. Per germline, CDR1 SGHTA and CDR2 FQGNSA. CDR3 DNA sequence: TGTGCCAGCAGCTACCTCCGGGACACTGAAGCTTTCTTT. This sequence encodes CASSYLRDTEAFF.

The V call is TRBV5-1, the J call TRBJ1-5; 7 bases line up with TRBD1. The CDR3 contains 13 residues. The ends lost 5 bases at V and 3 bases at J; junction bases unmatched: 2. Germline CDR1 and CDR2: SGHRS and YFSETQ. CDR3 amino acids: CASRGTDNQPQHF. CDR3 DNA sequence: TGCGCCAGCAGAGGGACAGACAATCAGCCCCAGCATTTT.

V gene TRBV6-5 combines with J gene TRBJ1-1, with D possibly TRBD1 on 6 matching bases. The V end lost 6 bases, the J end lost 0 bases, and 11 bases lay between the germline ends. This CDR3 is 14 amino acids long. Germline loops: CDR1 MNHEY, CDR2 SVGAGI. DNA for the CDR3: TGTGCCAGCAGCGCGGACAGATTGAACACTGAAGCTTTCTTT. It is translated as CASSADRLNTEAFF.

This clone was picked up one time. The gene calls are TRBV3-1 (or the pseudogene TRBV3-2) and TRBJ1-1, with TRBD1 matching over 8 bases. Germline V gene data show CDR1 as LGHDT and CDR2 as YNNKEL (reference sequence). The J segment lost 4 bases and the V segment lost 5 bases, leaving 3 bases of the junction unmatched. The CDR3 runs to 13 residues. CDR3 sequence: CASSEGQATEAFF. The DNA of the CDR3 is TGTGCCAGCAGCGAGGGACAGGCCACTGAAGCTTTCTTT.

The DNA for the CDR3 is TGTGCCAGTAGTAATCGGGAGATCTATGGCTACACCTTC. This sequence encodes CASSNREIYGYTF. This chain uses TRBV19 with TRBJ1-2; D is uncertain. Trimming shortened V by 4 bases and J by 4 bases, and 10 bases separated the two germline ends. This CDR3 region has 13 residues. Per the germline V gene, CDR1 is LNHDA and CDR2 is SQIVND (reference sequence).